Listed here are 20 T cell receptor beta chains from one sample, sequenced in a study of cytomegalovirus exposure and HLA in healthy donors. The primer mix had 60 Vbeta and 13 Jbeta primers. Measured with immunoSEQ multiplex PCR; TCRdb has only the in-frame clones, and not every one. The sample carries about 280,000 clones, roughly 90% recorded once. Input material: PBMCs. Source of these receptors: a woman younger than 30 in good health and CMV-seronegative.

This rearrangement joins TRBV10-3 to TRBJ2-3, with D possibly matching TRBD1 (5 bases). This CDR3 contains 16 residues. Trimming stripped 3 bases from V and 2 bases from J, with 15 bases between. Germline V gene data show CDR1 as ENHRY and CDR2 as SYGVKD. CDR3 loop: CAISDPDEDNTDTQYF. CDR3 nucleotides: TGTGCCATCAGTGACCCAGACGAGGACAACACAGATACGCAGTATTTT.

V gene TRBV7-8 combines with J gene TRBJ2-7; the D gene is possibly TRBD1 (5 bases). Deletions cut 5 bases from V and 3 bases from J, with 17 bases between. There are 15 residues in the CDR3. The germline gives CDR1 SGHVS, CDR2 FQNEAQ. The CDR3 here is CASSPLEGASYEQYF. The CDR3 DNA is TGTGCCAGCAGCCCTCTAGAAGGGGCCAGCTACGAGCAGTACTTC.

V and J are TRBV2 and TRBJ1-1; 7 nucleotides line up with TRBD1. The CDR3 is 14 residues long. Trimming removed 4 bases from V and 5 bases from J; junction bases left unmatched: 7. Germline loops: CDR1 SNHLY, CDR2 FYNNEI. The DNA of the CDR3 is TGTGCCAGCAGTGCATTAGGGGGCGAGACTGAAGCTTTCTTT. As protein: CASSALGGETEAFF.

The chain combines TRBV4-1 with TRBJ2-3; tentatively, D is TRBD1 (6 bases). Germline V CDR1 and CDR2: MGHRA, YSYEKL. Trimming removed 0 bases at V and 2 bases at J, with 18 bases between. The CDR3 is 18 amino acids. CDR3: CASSQDLVGAGDTDTQYF. CDR3 in DNA: TGCGCCAGCAGCCAAGATCTCGTGGGCGCAGGGGACACAGATACGCAGTATTTT.

The table lists this clone with a count of one. V and J are TRBV23-1 and TRBJ1-5; D is ambiguous. TRBV23-1 counts as an open reading frame of uncertain function. Trimming removed 4 bases from V and 6 bases from J, with 22 bases in between. This CDR3 is built from 17 residues. CDR3 residues: CASSPLPGFPSCQPQHF. Written as DNA, the CDR3 is TGCGCCAGCAGTCCTCTCCCCGGGTTTCCCAGTTGTCAGCCCCAGCATTTT.

V gene TRBV7-8 combines with J gene TRBJ1-3; 7 bases are a match to TRBD1. The CDR3 has 13 residues. Germline values: CDR1 SGHVS, CDR2 FQNEAQ. V trimming: 6 bases; J trimming: 7 bases; junction bases outside the gene matches: 6. The CDR3 region is CASSRDRDNTIYF. CDR3 bases: TGTGCCAGCAGTCGCGACAGGGACAACACCATATATTTT. Looking up the rest from reference TRBV7-8 and TRBJ1-3 gives the full variable domain: GAGVSQSPRYKVAKRGQDVALRCDPISGHVSLFWYQQALGQGPEFLTYFQNEAQLDKSGLPSDRFFAERPEGSVSTLKIQRTQQEDSAVYLCASSRDRDNTIYFGEGSWLTVV.

This chain links TRBV7-9 with TRBJ2-5; 9 nucleotides agree with TRBD2. From germline, CDR1 is SEHNR and CDR2 FQNEAQ (reference sequence). The CDR3 is 15 residues long. The V gene end was trimmed by 2 bases and the J gene end by 5 bases; junction bases not matched to a gene: 6. CDR3 coding DNA: TGTGCCAGCAGCTTACGCGGGGGGGATTCGGAGACCCAGTACTTC. Protein: CASSLRGGDSETQYF.

CDR3 protein: CASSSSEGAGGNTDTQYF. The CDR3 DNA reads as TGTGCCAGCAGCTCCTCAGAGGGCGCGGGGGGAAACACAGATACGCAGTATTTT. The genes are TRBV7-9 and TRBJ2-3, with 8 positions matching TRBD2. Trimming removed 4 bases from V and 2 bases from J; junction bases left unmatched: 14. Germline-derived CDR1 and CDR2 are SEHNR and FQNEAQ (reference sequence). CDR3 length: 18 residues.

This chain joins TRBV7-3 and TRBJ2-3; 10 bases agree with TRBD2. The junction had 11 bases not matched to a gene; V was cut back by 5 bases and J by 6 bases. CDR3 size: 16 residues. Germline V gene lookup returns CDR1 SGHTA and CDR2 FQGTGA. As DNA, the CDR3 is TGTGCCAGCAGCCCCGTGAAGCGGGGGGGCCCGGATACGCAGTATTTT. It yields the protein CASSPVKRGGPDTQYF.

This clone was seen once. The junction departs from the called germline gene at one end, perhaps through a read error. J is TRBJ2-7 and V is TRBV7-9; D is possibly TRBD2 (6 bases). CDR3 length: 17 amino acids. Germline values: CDR1 SEHNR, CDR2 FQNEAQ (reference sequence). The DNA for the CDR3 is TGTTCCAGCAGTAGGTCAGGGAGGAACGACTTGGTGGGCGAGCAGTACTTC. It specifies CSSSRSGRNDLVGEQYF.

The J gene is TRBJ2-2, the V gene TRBV7-2, with 8 bases aligning to TRBD2. The CDR3 length is 17 residues. V trimming: 1 base; J trimming: 5 bases; junction bases outside the gene matches: 9. CDR1 SGHTA and CDR2 FQGNSA come from the germline V gene. The CDR3 protein is CASSLVASGGWTGELFF. The CDR3 DNA is TGTGCCAGCAGCTTAGTGGCAAGCGGGGGCTGGACCGGGGAGCTGTTTTTT.

V is TRBV5-1 and J is TRBJ2-7; 7 bases match TRBD2. The CDR3 totals 14 residues. Germline CDR1 is SGHRS and CDR2 is YFSETQ. Trimming took 4 bases from V and 2 from J; bases not matched to a gene: 6. CDR3 bases: TGCGCCAGCAGCCGGGGGGAGATGACCTACGAGCAGTACTTC. Protein: CASSRGEMTYEQYF.

CDR3: CASSFGGTNEKLFF. CDR3 nucleotides: TGCGCCAGCAGCTTTGGGGGGACTAATGAAAAACTGTTTTTT. V usage is TRBV5-1 and J usage is TRBJ1-4; D perhaps matches TRBD1 (5 bases). CDR1 SGHRS and CDR2 YFSETQ come from the germline V gene. This CDR3 spans 14 amino acids. Between the trimmed V and J ends, which lost 2 bases and 2 bases, there was a span of 7 bases. Together with reference TRBV5-1 and TRBJ1-4, the CDR3 gives the full variable domain: KAGVTQTPRYLIKTRGQQVTLSCSPISGHRSVSWYQQTPGQGLQFLFEYFSETQRNKGNFPGRFSGRQFSNSRSEMNVSTLELGDSALYLCASSFGGTNEKLFFGSGTQLSVL.

The rearrangement links TRBV7-9 to TRBJ2-3; D unclear. The CDR3 loop spans 15 amino acids. CDR1 is SEHNR, CDR2 FQNEAQ, per germline (reference sequence). The V end was cut by 5 bases, the J end by 0 bases, with 12 bases between. This chain's CDR3 is CASSPPELSTDTQYF. The CDR3 DNA sequence: TGTGCCAGCAGCCCCCCCGAACTTAGCACAGATACGCAGTATTTT.

Note on this clone: The junction departs from germline at one end; a sequencing error may be responsible. The chain employs TRBV7-7 and TRBJ2-5, with TRBD2 matching 15 bases. This CDR3 has 18 residues. Germline lookup yields CDR1 SSHAT and CDR2 FNYEAQ (reference sequence). As DNA, the CDR3 is TGTGCTAGCAGCTTAGGACTAGCGGGGGGGCCGTACCAAGAGACCCAGTACTTC. It is translated as CASSLGLAGGPYQETQYF.

This clone was found once. V gene TRBV19 combines with J gene TRBJ2-1; D may be TRBD2 (6 bases). The CDR3 totals 15 residues. Looked up from germline, CDR1 is LNHDA and CDR2 is SQIVND (reference sequence). Trimming took off 7 bases at V and 0 bases at J, with 13 bases between the two ends. The CDR3 region has the DNA TGTGCCAGTAAACTCCAGGGAGGCTCCTACAATGAGCAGTTCTTC. Amino acid sequence: CASKLQGGSYNEQFF. Using reference TRBV19 and TRBJ2-1 for the parts outside the CDR3, the full variable domain is DGGITQSPKYLFRKEGQNVTLSCEQNLNHDAMYWYRQDPGQGLRLIYYSQIVNDFQKGDIAEGYSVSREKKESFPLTVTSAQKNPTAFYLCASKLQGGSYNEQFFGPGTRLTVL.

J is TRBJ2-1 and V is TRBV29-1; TRBD1 matches at 12 bases. The CDR3 runs 16 residues. V gave up 1 base and J gave up 9 bases; unmatched junction bases: 10. The germline V gene has CDR1 SQVTM and CDR2 ANQGSEA. The DNA of the CDR3 is TGCAGCGTTGAAGTGGGAGAGGGACAGGGGGCGTTTGAGCAGTTCTTC. This sequence encodes CSVEVGEGQGAFEQFF.

The V gene is TRBV7-2, the J gene TRBJ2-3; tentative D call: TRBD1 (6 bases). Germline CDR1 SGHTA, CDR2 FQGNSA. Trimming took 4 bases from V and 3 from J, leaving 8 bases between them. This CDR3 spans 13 amino acids. The chain's CDR3 is CASSYRETDTQYF. The DNA for the CDR3 is TGTGCCAGCAGCTACAGGGAGACAGATACGCAGTATTTT.

Of note for this clone: Sequence at one end of the junction differs from germline and may be a read error. This rearrangement joins TRBV7-9 to TRBJ2-7; D not certain. Germline-derived CDR1 and CDR2 are SEHNR and FQNEAQ (reference sequence). The CDR3 spans 15 residues. The CDR3 loop reads CSSSPQTRRVDEQYF. The CDR3 nucleotides read TGTTCCAGCAGCCCACAAACCCGTCGGGTGGACGAGCAGTACTTC.

J is TRBJ2-5 and V is TRBV18; D possibly corresponds to TRBD1 (5 bases). The CDR3 consists of 16 residues. V lost 1 base to trimming and J lost 4 bases, with 16 bases between them. CDR1 and CDR2 (germline): KGHSH, LQKENI. The CDR3 loop is CASSPRGFVARETQYF. Here the CDR3 DNA reads TGTGCCAGCTCACCACGGGGCTTTGTAGCTCGAGAGACCCAGTACTTC.